This paragraph reports one T cell receptor (beta chain). Its ends do not fully match the called genes, so a read error is possible. The data derive from a study of regulatory T cells in long-lasting Graves disease. Study in general: Antithyroid drugs had been given to newly diagnosed Graves' patients for under 3 months.

Researchers made TCR beta libraries by using iRepertoire HTBI primers and running Arm-PCR on CDR3 regions. TCRdb passed the multiplex PCR reads through MiXCR, listing each CDR3 protein once. The table includes around 500,000 distinct CDR3 sequences, around 16% detected once. CDR3 length: 15 residues. Germline V gene data show CDR1 as DFQATT and CDR2 as SNEGSKA (reference sequence). As for time point: newly diagnosed GD, antithyroid drugs for less than 3 months. Extracted PBMC RNA gave rise to the TCR library. The same sample was also studied in work on T cells in Graves' hyperthyroidism and ophthalmopathy.

This receptor was obtained from a woman between 40 and 65 years old with Graves disease. The sequencing used peripheral blood mononuclear cells (PBMCs), collected at new diagnosis, from a patient treated with antithyroid drugs. The chain employs TRBV20-1 and TRBJ2-3, with D possibly TRBD1 on 5 matching bases. CDR3 DNA sequence: TGCAGTGCTAGGGAAGTTACAGGAAACACAGATACGCGGTATTTT. The encoded protein is CSAREVTGNTDTRYF.